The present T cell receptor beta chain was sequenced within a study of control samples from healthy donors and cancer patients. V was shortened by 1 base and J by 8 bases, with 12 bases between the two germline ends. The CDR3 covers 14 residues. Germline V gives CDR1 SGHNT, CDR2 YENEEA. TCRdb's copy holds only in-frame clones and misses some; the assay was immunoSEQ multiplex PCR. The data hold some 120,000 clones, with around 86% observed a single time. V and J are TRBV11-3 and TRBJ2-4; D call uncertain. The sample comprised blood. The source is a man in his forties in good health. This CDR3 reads CASSLGLNTDIQYF. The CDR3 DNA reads TGTGCCAGCAGCTTAGGGCTGAATACTGACATTCAGTACTTC.